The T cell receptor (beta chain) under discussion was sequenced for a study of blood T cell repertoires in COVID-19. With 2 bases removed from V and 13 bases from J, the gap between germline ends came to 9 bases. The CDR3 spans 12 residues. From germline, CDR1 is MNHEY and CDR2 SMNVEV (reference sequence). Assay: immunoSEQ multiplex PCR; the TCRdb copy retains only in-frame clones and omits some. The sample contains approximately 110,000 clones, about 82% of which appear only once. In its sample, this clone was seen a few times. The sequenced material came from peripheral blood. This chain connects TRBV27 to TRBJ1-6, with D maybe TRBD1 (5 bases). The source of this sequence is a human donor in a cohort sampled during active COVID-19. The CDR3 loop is CASSLNGGPLHF. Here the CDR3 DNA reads TGTGCCAGCAGTTTAAACGGGGGTCCCCTCCACTTT.